This T cell receptor (beta chain) was identified in a study of regulatory T cells in long-lasting Graves disease. Library construction for TCR beta used iRepertoire HTBI primers and Arm-PCR of CDR3 regions. TCRdb processed the multiplex PCR reads anew with MiXCR; each CDR3 protein has one entry. Of 550,000 to 650,000 distinct CDR3 sequences detected, about 16% appear once; the ten largest clones hold approximately 12%. This clonotype was recorded many times. Regarding time point: newly diagnosed GD, antithyroid drugs for less than 3 months. Generation of the TCR library employed RNA extracted from PBMCs. These data are also associated with another study on T cells in Graves' hyperthyroidism and ophthalmopathy.

The sample in question was peripheral blood mononuclear cells (PBMCs), obtained at new diagnosis, from a patient treated with antithyroid drugs. The TCR comes from a man aged 18-30 years with Graves disease.

CDR3 region: CASGGHTGTRNRDTQYF. CDR3 bases: TGTGCCAGCGGGGGCCACACCGGGACTCGAAATCGAGATACGCAGTATTTT. The V call is TRBV6-1, the J call TRBJ2-3, with D perhaps matching TRBD1 or TRBD2 (6 bases each). The CDR3 contains 17 residues. Trimming took 8 bases from V and 5 from J, leaving 26 bases between them. Germline CDR1 and CDR2: MNHNS and SASEGT.